This record concerns one TCR beta chain sequence. Its antigen is unknown. The study ran its PCR with 60 Vbeta and 13 Jbeta primers. Repertoires were generated with immunoSEQ multiplex PCR, while TCRdb's copy carries only in-frame clones and drops some. In the table there are roughly 120,000 clones, 60% to 75% of which are singletons. Deletions cut 3 bases from V and 3 bases from J, with 21 bases between. CDR1 is MGHRA, CDR2 YSYEKL, per germline. There are 18 residues in the CDR3. The data were taken from a study of cytomegalovirus exposure and HLA in healthy donors. Study observations and caveats: Roughly even sequencing depth across donors was the assumption behind the presence/absence analyses.

This receptor was obtained from a woman in her forties or fifties in good health and CMV-seropositive. The chain joins TRBV4-1 to TRBJ2-1, with D hard to call. Sequencing was done on a sample of PBMCs. The CDR3 DNA reads TGCGCCAGCAGCCACAAAATTTTGGGCAGGTTGGGCTACAATGAGCAGTTCTTC. Translating it yields CASSHKILGRLGYNEQFF.